This TCR beta chain was sequenced for a study of metastatic and nonmetastatic thyroid tumors. Study overall: Thyroid patients, malignant and benign, had repertoires compared across blood and tumor or nodule tissue. Whole-study results and caveats: As reported, TCR beta diversity in blood and tumor was significantly higher in malignant thyroid tumors than in benign nodules.

Nobody among the patients had been given any treatment before thyroid surgery. This clone has more than one count but fewer than ten. The antigen remains unidentified. As originally analysed: Clinicopathological groups supplied CDR3 differences that were used to build a distant-metastasis classifier for papillary thyroid cancer. TCRdb reanalyzed the PCR reads with MiXCR. TCRdb's processing, not the authors' own work, is the source of the V and J calls. The table includes around 24,000 clones, 20% to 30% detected once. The receptor was isolated from a male donor with papillary thyroid cancer or a benign thyroid nodule (not recorded which). Some clones in this sample may be carry-over from other donors' samples. The material sequenced was tumor tissue.

The CDR3 DNA sequence: TGTGCCAGCATCCCCTCACTGACACCTAACTATGGCTACACCTTC. Encoded protein: CASIPSLTPNYGYTF. V is TRBV28 and J is TRBJ1-2, with no clear D. The CDR3 covers 15 residues. The germline gives CDR1 MDHEN, CDR2 SYDVKM. The germline V and J ends were trimmed by 7 bases and 0 bases, with 15 bases remaining between them.